The 7 T cell receptor beta chains below come from one sample, sequenced in a study of blood T cell repertoires in COVID-19. TCRdb's copy holds only in-frame clones and misses some; the assay was immunoSEQ multiplex PCR. The sample shows some 99,000 clones, about 87% of them seen only once. The sample taken for sequencing was peripheral blood. The receptors derive from a woman aged 50 to 60 with acute or convalescent COVID-19.

The chain combines TRBV7-7 with TRBJ2-1, with 15 bases aligning to TRBD2. In germline, CDR1 is SSHAT, CDR2 FNYEAQ (reference sequence). Trimming at V came to 5 bases and at J to 10 bases, leaving 12 bases not matched to a gene. This CDR3 is built from 17 residues. The CDR3 reads CASSPSRGLAGGREQFF. For the CDR3, the DNA is TGTGCCAGCAGCCCCTCGAGGGGACTAGCGGGGGGCCGGGAGCAGTTCTTC.

The sample holds a few counts of this clone. V and J are TRBV10-1 and TRBJ1-2; no clear D. Looked up from germline, CDR1 is WNHNN and CDR2 is SYGVQD (reference sequence). This CDR3 has 13 amino acids. Trimming took 3 bases from V and 4 from J, leaving 9 bases between them. The CDR3 DNA follows: TGCGCCAGCAGTGAAGCCCTTACCTATGGCTACACCTTC. It specifies CASSEALTYGYTF.

This clone was detected a few times. This chain uses TRBV7-8 with TRBJ2-7; 8 positions match TRBD1. Trimming took 5 bases from V and 4 from J; bases not matched to a gene: 10. Germline V CDR1 and CDR2: SGHVS, FQNEAQ. The CDR3 runs to 15 residues. The DNA of the CDR3 is TGTGCCAGCAGCCCGCTTTTAGGACAGGGATACGAGCAGTACTTC. Translation gives CASSPLLGQGYEQYF.

On this clone: The junction departs from germline at one end; a sequencing error may be responsible. The chain employs TRBV30 and TRBJ1-6, with a weak D call TRBD1 (5 bases). Germline V gene lookup returns CDR1 GTSNPN and CDR2 SVGIG (reference sequence). CDR3 length: 14 amino acids. CDR3 nucleotides: TGTGCCCGGAGCGGTAAGGGAGGGGATCTACCCCTCCACTTT. Translation: CARSGKGGDLPLHF.

V and J are TRBV28 and TRBJ2-2, with 9 bases that match TRBD2. Germline values: CDR1 MDHEN, CDR2 SYDVKM. The CDR3 has 16 amino acids. The junction had 12 bases not matched to a gene; V was cut back by 6 bases and J by 7 bases. The CDR3 here is CASSDLGLANGGELFF. In DNA, the CDR3 is TGTGCCAGCAGCGACTTGGGACTAGCTAATGGCGGGGAGCTGTTTTTT.

The chain combines TRBV19 with TRBJ2-3; D may be TRBD2 (6 bases). With 1 base removed from V and 2 bases from J, the gap between germline ends came to 13 bases. Germline V gene data show CDR1 as LNHDA and CDR2 as SQIVND (reference sequence). The CDR3 length is 16 residues. The CDR3 protein is CASSIGRGSLTDTQYF. The CDR3 DNA reads TGTGCCAGTAGTATAGGGAGGGGATCCCTCACAGATACGCAGTATTTT.

V and J are TRBV9 and TRBJ2-1; D possibly corresponds to TRBD2 (6 bases). This CDR3 contains 16 residues. V shed 2 bases and J shed 0 bases, with 12 bases lying between them. Germline CDR1 is SGDLS and CDR2 is YYNGEE. CDR3 region: CASSVLAASSYNEQFF. The DNA of the CDR3 is TGTGCCAGCAGCGTGTTAGCGGCTAGCTCCTACAATGAGCAGTTCTTC.